Listed below are T cell receptor beta chains from one sample, sequenced in a study of blood T cell repertoires in COVID-19. Data came from immunoSEQ multiplex PCR; TCRdb stores just in-frame clones and leaves some out. The table shows approximately 88,000 clones, with over 75% occurring only once. Input material: peripheral blood. These receptors were taken from a woman in her 70s with acute or convalescent COVID-19. The conserved cysteine and the conserved F or W are not part of the CDR3 here. Each record gives: V gene, clone size, J gene, CDR3 protein. Not every row has a clone size; where given, it reads once, few, many or a size class.

TRBV7-8,NA,TRBJ1-2,ASSLSPAGQDYT
TRBV19,NA,TRBJ1-5,ASSPSGNSNQPQH
TRBV5-6,NA,TRBJ1-5,ASSFGYLEGRFQPQH
TRBV19,few,TRBJ1-5,ASSPPEKNRDQPQH
TRBV28,NA,TRBJ2-2,ASSRPGGVSDREAGELF
TRBV6-2/TRBV6-3,NA,TRBJ2-5,ASSFGSPGGGETQY
TRBV2,NA,TRBJ2-3,ASSLGFTDTQY
TRBV10-1,NA,TRBJ2-3,ASSSSETFPDTQY
TRBV6-2/TRBV6-3,NA,TRBJ2-1,ASSDSRREQF
TRBV5-1,NA,TRBJ2-2,ASSPRPAQLANTGELF
TRBV2,NA,TRBJ2-5,ASSASTQY
TRBV29-1,NA,TRBJ2-6,SVNARGQGGSGANVLT
TRBV7-8,NA,TRBJ1-3,ASSLARGGNTIY
TRBV29-1,NA,TRBJ1-2,SVEVTGVDGYT
TRBV5-1,NA,TRBJ2-1,ASSLDRTTNEQF
TRBV19,few,TRBJ1-1,ASTLRNTEAF
TRBV24-1,NA,TRBJ1-2,ATSEDTANYGYT
TRBV29-1,NA,TRBJ2-5,SVGGKGEETQY
TRBV12-3/TRBV12-4,NA,TRBJ2-4,ASSTKQGILQY
TRBV2,NA,TRBJ1-5,ASREGGSLHGNQPQH
TRBV11-2,NA,TRBJ2-1,ASSLNPSTYNEQF
TRBV5-6,NA,TRBJ2-3,ASSQLSGGGTDTQY
TRBV30,NA,TRBJ2-5,AWKGPGETQY
TRBV24-1,NA,TRBJ1-1,ATSRGTEAF
TRBV30,NA,TRBJ1-6,AWMGTGGTQGALH
TRBV25-1,NA,TRBJ2-1,ASSEFRGSAKRDEQF
TRBV7-9,NA,TRBJ1-3,ASSFGVSGNTIY
TRBV4-1,NA,TRBJ1-5,ASSQENTRGNQPQH
TRBV27,once,TRBJ2-2,ASSWGPMTYTGELF
TRBV20-1,NA,TRBJ2-3,SARGRDRVY
TRBV11-2,NA,TRBJ2-4,ASSLGGRAQYIQY
TRBV27,once,TRBJ2-6,ASSQGFFFHSGANVLT
TRBV7-2,NA,TRBJ1-2,ASSPQGQLSGYT
TRBV3-1/TRBV3-2,NA,TRBJ2-5,ASSQAPGGGVTQY
TRBV6-5,NA,TRBJ2-5,ATRTGAGETQY
TRBV27,NA,TRBJ2-1,ASSQNLRRLSYNEQF
TRBV3-1/TRBV3-2,NA,TRBJ1-6,ASSPPGGYNSPLH
TRBV19,NA,TRBJ1-1,ASSTTASWDTEAF
TRBV7-6,NA,TRBJ2-1,ASSTFPTRNNEQF
TRBV9,NA,TRBJ2-2,ASSVGAGGRNTGELF
TRBV28,NA,TRBJ2-1,ASIPNSYNEQF
TRBV12-3/TRBV12-4,NA,TRBJ2-1,ASNQGTYNEQF
TRBV27,NA,TRBJ2-3,ASGQLDLDGVQY
TRBV19,NA,TRBJ2-1,ASSPSGNYNEQF
TRBV6-1,NA,TRBJ2-6,ASSELGRSGANVLT
TRBV30,NA,TRBJ1-1,AWGYGGIEAF
TRBV7-8,NA,TRBJ1-1,ASSSTWGRISVDDEAF
TRBV11-2,NA,TRBJ2-1,ASSLGRVAQAGNEQF
TRBV5-5,NA,TRBJ2-1,ASSSGGSSYNEQF
TRBV7-9,NA,TRBJ2-1,ASSLGLAGGSYNEQF
TRBV6-5,NA,TRBJ1-2,ASSHNLDRGYGYT
TRBV13,NA,TRBJ1-1,ASSFDALGQGLTEAF
TRBV28,once,TRBJ2-3,ASRPQGADTQY
TRBV6-1,once,TRBJ1-4,ASSRQGFSEKLF
TRBV20-1,NA,TRBJ1-2,SASSGVGYT
TRBV2,NA,TRBJ2-3,ASSLAEWRTDTQY